A single sample gave rise to the 20 T cell receptor beta chains below, sequenced in a study of shared clonotypes between healthy human individuals. Assay: immunoSEQ multiplex PCR; the TCRdb copy retains only in-frame clones and omits some. The sample has 2 million to 2.5 million clones, approximately 95% seen once. The sequenced material came from naive CD4+ T cells from PBMCs. Subset of the sample: CD45RA+ positively selected. The receptors were sampled from a man between 18 and 35 years old in good health. Some clones in this sample may be carry-over from other donors' samples.

This chain joins TRBV30 and TRBJ1-1; no clear D gene. The CDR3 contains 10 residues. Per the germline V gene, CDR1 is GTSNPN and CDR2 is SVGIG (reference sequence). V dropped 5 bases and J dropped 7 bases, with 8 bases sitting between them. CDR3 region: CAWQQLEAFF. The DNA for the CDR3 is TGTGCCTGGCAGCAACTTGAAGCTTTCTTT.

The rearrangement uses TRBV11-2 and TRBJ2-1, with 9 bases identical to TRBD2. The V and J ends lost 4 bases and 0 bases, in that order; junction bases with no gene match: 10. The CDR3 has 18 amino acids. Per the germline V gene, CDR1 is SGHAT and CDR2 is FQNNGV. CDR3 loop: CASSSSTSGRSSYNEQFF. In DNA, the CDR3 is TGTGCCAGCAGCTCCTCTACTAGCGGGCGGAGCTCCTACAATGAGCAGTTCTTC.

The chain couples TRBV28 to TRBJ2-5, with D maybe TRBD2 (5 bases). CDR1 and CDR2 (germline): MDHEN, SYDVKM. Trimming stripped 6 bases from V and 1 base from J, with 18 bases between. This CDR3 has 16 amino acids. In nucleotides, the CDR3 is TGTGCCAGCAGCCCCTCCCCGGACTCCCTCCAAGAGACCCAGTACTTC. Translation gives CASSPSPDSLQETQYF. Together with reference TRBV28 and TRBJ2-5, the CDR3 gives the full variable domain: DVKVTQSSRYLVKRTGEKVFLECVQDMDHENMFWYRQDPGLGLRLIYFSYDVKMKEKGDIPEGYSVSREKKERFSLILESASTNQTSMYLCASSPSPDSLQETQYFGPGTRLLVL.

The chain combines TRBV7-2 with TRBJ1-2, with D unclear. The CDR3 has 13 amino acids. The germline V gene has CDR1 SGHTA and CDR2 FQGNSA. V was clipped by 6 bases and J by 4 bases, with 12 bases between them. CDR3 nucleotides: TGTGCCAGCAGTCCCTCGCCCAGCTATGGCTACACCTTC. Translation gives CASSPSPSYGYTF.

The V gene is TRBV7-9, the J gene TRBJ1-4; possibly TRBD1 for D (5 bases). Germline V gene data show CDR1 as SEHNR and CDR2 as FQNEAQ (reference sequence). The CDR3 consists of 16 residues. Trimming stripped 1 base from V and 0 bases from J, with 9 bases between. DNA for the CDR3: TGTGCCAGCAGCTTAGGCAGACAGACAACTAATGAAAAACTGTTTTTT. Protein: CASSLGRQTTNEKLFF.

The V and J genes are TRBV28 and TRBJ2-7; 7 bases are shared with TRBD2. Trimming removed 5 bases from V and 5 bases from J; junction bases left unmatched: 12. Germline V gene sequence: CDR1 MDHEN, CDR2 SYDVKM. The CDR3 sequence is 15 residues long. CDR3 sequence (DNA): TGTGCCAGCAGTGTAAAAATCCGGGACTATAACGAGCAGTACTTC. Its protein is CASSVKIRDYNEQYF.

This clone was seen more than once but under ten times. The V gene is TRBV30, the J gene TRBJ1-1, with D perhaps matching TRBD1 (6 bases). CDR1 and CDR2 (germline): GTSNPN, SVGIG (reference sequence). The V gene lost 5 bases and the J gene lost 0 bases, with 10 bases spanning the gap. The CDR3 extends over 13 amino acids. CDR3 in amino acids: CAWGDNLNTEAFF. The CDR3 DNA reads as TGTGCCTGGGGGGACAACTTGAACACTGAAGCTTTCTTT.

The chain uses TRBV12-5 and TRBJ2-3, with D perhaps matching TRBD2 (6 bases). The V end was cut by 0 bases, the J end by 0 bases, with 10 bases between. Looked up from germline, CDR1 is LGHNT and CDR2 is FRNRAP. The CDR3 totals 16 residues. The CDR3 bases are TGTGCTAGTGGTTTGGTTATCGCGGGGAGCACAGATACGCAGTATTTT. It translates to CASGLVIAGSTDTQYF.

V is TRBV11-3 and J is TRBJ2-3; unclear D gene. There are 14 residues in the CDR3. CDR1 is SGHNT and CDR2 is YENEEA in the germline V gene. The V and J ends lost 5 bases and 5 bases respectively, with 14 bases between them. CDR3 region: CASSGPGKLDTQYF. CDR3 bases: TGTGCCAGCAGCGGGCCGGGCAAGCTAGATACGCAGTATTTT.

V gene TRBV30 combines with J gene TRBJ2-5; D unresolved. Trimming pared 3 bases from V and 4 bases from J, leaving 12 bases between. Germline V CDR1 and CDR2: GTSNPN, SVGIG (reference sequence). This CDR3 is 13 amino acids long. The CDR3 DNA reads TGTGCCTGGAGGGCCGGGTCCATAGAGACCCAGTACTTC. It yields the protein CAWRAGSIETQYF.

The chain joins TRBV7-9 to TRBJ1-4; tentative D call: TRBD1 (6 bases). The V gene lost 0 bases and the J gene lost 14 bases, with 13 bases spanning the gap. The germline V gene has CDR1 SEHNR and CDR2 FQNEAQ (reference sequence). This CDR3 has 13 residues. This CDR3 reads CASSLARGVMLFF. The CDR3 DNA follows: TGTGCCAGCAGCTTAGCGAGGGGGGTGATGCTGTTTTTT.

This clone appeared a single time. The chain couples TRBV9 to TRBJ2-7; 7 bases fit TRBD1. This CDR3 region has 15 residues. Germline loops: CDR1 SGDLS, CDR2 YYNGEE. V trimming: 4 bases; J trimming: 3 bases; junction bases outside the gene matches: 10. The CDR3 DNA reads TGTGCCAGCAGCCCAGGACAGGAGGCCTACTACGAGCAGTACTTC. Translating it yields CASSPGQEAYYEQYF.

The gene calls are TRBV6-5 and TRBJ2-5; D is uncertain. Germline V gene sequence: CDR1 MNHEY, CDR2 SVGAGI. The CDR3 is 13 residues long. Trimming shortened V by 4 bases and J by 3 bases, and 9 bases separated the two germline ends. Here the CDR3 DNA reads TGTGCCAGCAGTTTGACAACAAAAGAGACCCAGTACTTC. Residues: CASSLTTKETQYF.

This sequence joins TRBV5-5 and TRBJ2-1; D may correspond to TRBD1 or TRBD2 (5 bases each). Between the trimmed V and J ends, which lost 4 bases and 6 bases, there was a span of 8 bases. This CDR3 comprises 12 residues. CDR1 and CDR2 from the germline V gene are SGHKS and YYEKEE (reference sequence). CDR3 sequence (DNA): TGTGCCAGCAGCCCTGGGGGCAATGAGCAGTTCTTC. It specifies CASSPGGNEQFF.

DNA for the CDR3: TGTGCCAGCAGCCCCTCGCCTAGCGGAGATACGCAGTATTTT. It is translated as CASSPSPSGDTQYF. The rearrangement joins TRBV7-2 to TRBJ2-3, with 7 positions matching TRBD2. The CDR3 totals 14 residues. Germline V gene data show CDR1 as SGHTA and CDR2 as FQGNSA. V lost 5 bases, J lost 5 bases, and 7 bases stayed unmatched.

This chain connects TRBV4-2 to TRBJ1-5; D call uncertain. This CDR3 is 17 amino acids long. V was clipped by 0 bases and J by 1 base, with 13 bases between them. Per the germline V gene, CDR1 is LGHNA and CDR2 is YNFKEQ. The CDR3 DNA reads TGTGCCAGCAGCCAAGATCCGTCGGGGTGGAGCAATCAGCCCCAGCATTTT. Its translation is CASSQDPSGWSNQPQHF.

V is TRBV2 and J is TRBJ2-7, with 7 bases that match TRBD2. From germline, CDR1 is SNHLY and CDR2 FYNNEI. The CDR3 is 13 residues long. Trimming cost V 8 bases and J 6 bases; bases outside gene matches: 10. CDR3 sequence: CASGQREAAEQYF. The CDR3 DNA sequence: TGTGCCAGCGGCCAGCGGGAAGCCGCCGAGCAGTACTTC.

This clone came up once. This chain connects TRBV5-1 to TRBJ2-1; possible D gene TRBD2, 7 bases. CDR1 is SGHRS and CDR2 is YFSETQ in the germline V gene. This CDR3 has 14 residues. Trimming left V 2 bases short and J 6 bases short, with 12 bases between. The DNA of the CDR3 is TGCGCCAGCAGCTTCGGGGGGCCGGGCAATGAGCAGTTCTTC. Translating gives CASSFGGPGNEQFF.

The table lists this clone with a few counts. The J gene is TRBJ1-5, the V gene TRBV7-9, with D perhaps matching TRBD1 (5 bases). With 5 bases removed from V and 1 base from J, the gap between germline ends came to 9 bases. Germline V lookup: CDR1 SEHNR, CDR2 FQNEAQ (reference sequence). This CDR3 has 14 amino acids. The CDR3 nucleotides are TGTGCCAGCAGCCCTCGACAGAGCAATCAGCCCCAGCATTTT. Translating gives CASSPRQSNQPQHF.

CDR3 amino acids: CASSQTTDTQYF. CDR3 bases: TGTGCCAGCTCGCAAACAACAGATACGCAGTATTTT. The V call is TRBV28, the J call TRBJ2-3; D unresolved. V shed 8 bases and J shed 3 bases, with 9 bases lying between them. Germline assignment: CDR1 MDHEN and CDR2 SYDVKM. The CDR3 covers 12 residues.